This TCR beta chain appears in the sequencing data of a study of T cell responses to AZD1222 COVID-19 vaccine (dated by TCRdb to about 2021). In terms of the full investigation: Because spike-specific TCR depth and breadth did not differ between the two schedules, AZD1222 recipients who got a second dose at roughly 4 weeks were pooled with those who got a second dose at roughly 12 weeks. TCR sequencing covered 233 trial participants: 200 to 220 given two doses of AZD1222 and 26 given two doses of MenACWY control vaccine. Trial participants were enrolled by age into subgroups of 18-55, 56-69 and 70-plus years, and roughly 150, 30 and 60 TCR-sequenced participants, respectively, were included in these subgroups. Results and caveats for the whole study, not just this receptor: Conclusions about previously exposed vaccinees are limited, since just five to seven AZD1222 recipients were seropositive for SARS-CoV-2 at baseline. CD4 TCRs associated with the vaccine covered the entire spike protein, and the dominant responses were in regions 160-218 and 743-854. A significant rise in spike-specific TCR breadth and depth was observed after two AZD1222 doses relative to day 0 and relative to MenACWY recipients. No day 14 peak-response samples were available, so repertoires were characterized only after the peak T cell response. The 56-69-year group was small, and its depth increase did not reach significance, likely because of low power. Epitopes outside the regions mutated in the B.1.351 and B.1.1.7 variants were reportedly recognized by nearly half of the unique spike-specific TCRs. Participants were mostly white British and included more females than males, and it was suggested by the authors that clonal diversity may have been underestimated.

Interpreted using the paper, the time point label stands for: baseline before first vaccination. Vaccinee samples were obtained from the UK trials COV001 and COV002, which included a single-blind randomized controlled phase 2/3 trial of AZD1222 (ChAdOx1 nCoV-19) in healthy adults. Trial participant PBMC samples were collected at day 0 and day 28 after the second dose for TCRbeta chain sequencing. The CDR3 regions of human TCRbeta chains were subjected to immunosequencing. The original methods were these. Repertoire TCRs were checked for matches against a reference library of SARS-CoV-2-specific TCRs that had been generated using the MIRA antigen-specificity platform. Breadth was defined as the fraction of unique TCRs that were SARS-CoV-2-associated, and depth was defined as the fraction of total T cells that were SARS-CoV-2-associated. Each spike-specific TCR was assigned to its reactive spike region and to a CD4 or CD8 class using the MIRA data. Log10-transformed breadth and depth values were compared by one-way ANOVA with Sidak's multiple comparisons tests. TCRdb's version of the immuneACCESS table is confined to in-frame rearrangements and falls short of the full clone set. An unresolved V gene accounts for under half of the shortfall where checked; the remainder is of unknown origin. The V and J calls and clone size are taken from that table; D and trimming were inferred from the DNA. Present in this sample are 110,000 or so clones, approximately 89% of which were seen just once. Jointly, the top ten make up 4% to 5.5% of the sample.

With respect to this clone: The target of this receptor is not known. No per-base quality is available; no much larger clone lies one base away.

The CDR3 sequence holds 13 residues, the cysteine and phenylalanine included. Just CDR3 DNA is preserved here, 39 bases in frame from base 1. The germline V gene (reference sequence) provides CDR1 SEHNR and CDR2 FQNEAQ. V sheds 7 bases and J sheds 10 bases, leaving 14 bases between their ends. The chain couples TRBV7-9 to TRBJ1-6, and the D gene may be TRBD1, 5 bases matching. The sequences come from peripheral blood, collected on day 0 of AZD1222 vaccination. The TCR sequence derives from an adult in good health. The DNA reads as follows: TGTGCCAGCACCGGACATGCCCCCTCACCCCTCCACTTT. Translated, it reads CASTGHAPSPLHF. Reference TRBV7-9 and TRBJ1-6 proteins supply the regions before and after the CDR3; the full variable domain is: DTGVSQNPRHKITKRGQNVTFRCDPISEHNRLYWYRQTLGQGPEFLTYFQNEAQLEKSRLLSDRFSAERPKGSFSTLEIQRTEQGDSAMYLCASTGHAPSPLHFGNGTRLTVT.